This TCR beta chain was identified in a study of T cell responses to AZD1222 COVID-19 vaccine (dated by TCRdb to the early 2020s). For the wider study: A total of 233 trial participants underwent TCR sequencing, of whom about 200 received two doses of AZD1222 and some 26 received two doses of the MenACWY control vaccine. Trial participants were enrolled into age subgroups of 18-55, 56-69 and 70-plus years, which contained about 150, 28 and 57 TCR-sequenced participants, respectively. Results and caveats for the whole study, not just this receptor: Nearly half of unique spike-specific TCRs reportedly recognized epitopes outside regions mutated in the B.1.351 and B.1.1.7 variants. Only 5 to 7 AZD1222 recipients were SARS-CoV-2 seropositive at baseline, limiting conclusions about previously exposed vaccinees. Because no day 14 peak-response samples were available, the repertoires could be characterized only after the peak T cell response. In the small 56-69-year group, the increase in depth fell short of significance, most likely because of low power. A significant rise in spike-specific TCR breadth and depth was observed after two AZD1222 doses relative to day 0 and relative to MenACWY recipients. Most participants were white British and females outnumbered males, and the authors suggested that clonal diversity may have been underestimated. The whole spike protein was spanned by vaccine-associated CD4 TCRs, and dominant responses were seen in regions 160-218 and 743-854.

Comment on this clone: Its antigen has not been determined. No much larger clonotype is one base removed from it; base qualities were not supplied.

What this sample's time point label stands for: about 28 days (+/-7) after the second vaccine dose. AZD1222 recipients whose second dose came at about 4 weeks and those whose second dose came at about 12 weeks were combined into one group, since spike-specific TCR depth and breadth did not differ between the two schedules. The vaccinee samples were drawn from two UK trials, COV001 and COV002, one of which was a single-blind randomized controlled phase 2/3 trial testing AZD1222 (ChAdOx1 nCoV-19) in healthy adults. For TCRbeta chain sequencing, PBMC samples were collected from trial participants at day 0 and at day 28 after the second dose. The CDR3 sequence holds 15 residues, the cysteine and phenylalanine included. Kept here is only the CDR3 DNA, which spans 45 bases and is read in frame from base 1. V drops 0 bases and J drops 4 bases, leaving 12 bases in between. CDR1 and CDR2 are read off the germline V gene as LGHNA and YNFKEQ.

The CDR3 regions of human TCRbeta chains were analyzed by immunosequencing. In the paper's pipeline: TCRs in the repertoires were matched against a reference library of SARS-CoV-2-specific TCRs that had been generated with the MIRA antigen-specificity platform. Breadth was defined as the fraction of unique TCRs that were SARS-CoV-2-associated. Depth was defined as the fraction of total T cells that were SARS-CoV-2-associated. Using the MIRA data, every spike-specific TCR was mapped to the spike region that the TCR reacted to and assigned to either a CD4 or a CD8 class. Log10-transformed breadth and depth values were compared by one-way ANOVA with Sidak's multiple comparisons tests. TCRdb took this table from immuneACCESS and kept in-frame rearrangements with V and J called. Such tables lack part of the clones; where checked against another copy, unresolved V genes explain under half of the gap, and the rest is unexplained. V and J calls and clone size come straight from that table; D and trimming were deduced from the DNA. The sample contains tens of thousands of clones, roughly four fifths of them found a single time. The ten top clones hold roughly 25% of the sample.

Sequenced material: peripheral blood, taken 28 days after the second AZD1222 dose. This chain joins TRBV4-2 to TRBJ1-2, with the D gene not confidently named. This sequence originates from an adult who received the AZD1222 COVID-19 vaccine. The sequence in DNA is TGTGCCAGCAGCCAAGATGCCTGGTCAGTCTATGGCTACACCTTC. Translated, it reads CASSQDAWSVYGYTF.